This T cell receptor beta chain was sequenced in a study of identical twins. Germline V gene lookup returns CDR1 SSHAT and CDR2 FNYEAQ (reference sequence). V gave up 4 bases and J gave up 4 bases, with 9 bases separating them. The CDR3 length is 13 residues. Study-level points and caveats: Out-of-frame alpha sequences shared by twins showed excess low generation probability.

This clonotype has at least ten counts. Its target is unknown. TCRdb used MiXCR to reprocess the 5' RACE reads, holding one entry per CDR3 protein. The sample holds a few hundred thousand distinct CDR3 sequences, about a fifth seen once. J is TRBJ2-3 and V is TRBV7-7; D may be TRBD2 (5 bases). Sequenced sample: naive T cells sorted from blood. The receptor was derived from a man between 50 and 59 years old in good health. The CDR3: CASSSRLSDTQYF. For the CDR3, the DNA is TGTGCCAGCAGCTCAAGACTATCAGATACGCAGTATTTT.